This TCR beta chain is from a study of CD8 T cells in ankylosing spondylitis. General study results and limits: A number of the motif variants had already been described in reactive arthritis synovial fluid and blood. Made up of several highly homologous variants, a TCR beta motif appeared characteristic of ankylosing spondylitis blood.

This clonotype has a handful of counts. Its specificity is unknown. One entry per CDR3 protein results from TCRdb running MiXCR on the 5' RACE reads. The sample gives about 160,000 distinct CDR3 sequences, roughly 10% of which show up once; approximately 15% is in the top ten. CDR1 and CDR2 from the germline V gene are SEHNR and FQNEAQ (reference sequence). This CDR3 contains 16 residues. J was trimmed by 2 bases and V by 4 bases; bases with no gene match: 2. This TCR derives from a female donor with ankylosing spondylitis or in good health (not recorded which). Sequenced sample: blood, either unsorted or a sorted T cell fraction (not recorded which). This chain joins TRBV7-9 and TRBJ2-1; 13 nucleotides agree with TRBD2. CDR3 sequence: CASSWTSGSAYNEQFF. DNA of the CDR3: TGTGCCAGCAGCTGGACTAGCGGGAGCGCCTACAATGAGCAGTTCTTC.